The next 12 T cell receptor beta chains were all read from a single sample in a study of OX40 agonist ivuxolimab in advanced cancers. The library was generated by the immunoSEQ multiplex PCR assay. TCRdb re-hosts the immuneACCESS table, in-frame sequences only. Its copies lack some clones; in the studies checked, an unresolved V gene accounts for under half of them, and the cause for the rest is not known. The sample table holds approximately 63,000 clones, of which roughly 90% were seen once. The biggest ten clones account for approximately 1.1% of the sample. The starting material was CD4+ or CD8+ T cells sorted from blood, obtained in a trial of the OX40 agonist ivuxolimab. Receptors originate from an adult with an advanced solid tumor such as melanoma, head and neck, liver or kidney cancer.

The V call is TRBV7-8, the J call TRBJ2-1; D might be TRBD2 (5 bases). Germline V gene sequence: CDR1 SGHVS, CDR2 FQNEAQ. CDR3 length: 13 residues. V lost 5 bases and J lost 10, with 15 bases in between. CDR3 coding DNA: TGTGCCAGCAGCCCTCGACCCACGGGGGAGCAGTTCTTC. This encodes CASSPRPTGEQFF. Full variable domain (remainder filled in from reference TRBV7-8 and TRBJ2-1): GAGVSQSPRYKVAKRGQDVALRCDPISGHVSLFWYQQALGQGPEFLTYFQNEAQLDKSGLPSDRFFAERPEGSVSTLKIQRTQQEDSAVYLCASSPRPTGEQFFGPGTRLTVL.

The chain links TRBV5-1 to TRBJ2-7; 7 bases agree with TRBD2. Germline V lookup: CDR1 SGHRS, CDR2 YFSETQ. There are 16 residues in the CDR3. The ends lost 4 bases at V and 3 bases at J; junction bases unmatched: 13. The CDR3 DNA reads as TGCGCCAGCAGCCCCCGACCGGGAGGAGTTAGCTACGAGCAGTACTTC. Its protein is CASSPRPGGVSYEQYF.

This chain joins TRBV18 and TRBJ2-5; unclear D gene. Per the germline V gene, CDR1 is KGHSH and CDR2 is LQKENI. This CDR3 is built from 15 residues. Trimming took 1 base from V and 2 from J, leaving 11 bases between them. The CDR3 coding sequence is TGTGCCAGCTCACCACTTATCTCCAGGCAAGAGACCCAGTACTTC. Encoded protein: CASSPLISRQETQYF.

This chain connects TRBV6-1 to TRBJ2-2; D might be TRBD1 or TRBD2, each matching 5 bases. The CDR3 is 17 residues long. V dropped 3 bases and J dropped 1 base, with 15 bases sitting between them. Germline CDR1 and CDR2: MNHNS and SASEGT. Here the CDR3 reads CASSDAGAAKNTGELFF. The CDR3 region has the DNA TGTGCCAGCAGTGACGCCGGGGCAGCCAAGAACACCGGGGAGCTGTTTTTT.

The rearrangement links TRBV5-1 to TRBJ2-2; 10 bases are shared with TRBD2. The CDR3 runs 16 residues. V trimming: 1 base; J trimming: 7 bases; junction bases outside the gene matches: 7. CDR1 and CDR2 (germline): SGHRS, YFSETQ. CDR3 loop: CASSLRAGGPGGELFF. DNA of the CDR3: TGCGCCAGCAGCTTGCGAGCGGGAGGGCCCGGCGGGGAGCTGTTTTTT.

The rearrangement uses TRBV7-9 and TRBJ2-7; the match to TRBD1 covers 12 bases. The ends lost 4 bases at V and 7 bases at J; junction bases unmatched: 8. Germline assignment: CDR1 SEHNR and CDR2 FQNEAQ (reference sequence). There are 15 residues in the CDR3. The CDR3 protein is CASSSGTGGAGEQYF. The CDR3, as DNA: TGTGCCAGCAGCTCCGGGACAGGGGGCGCGGGAGAGCAGTACTTC.

This clone was counted once. The gene calls are TRBV15 and TRBJ2-7; D is perhaps TRBD2 (5 bases). The CDR3 extends over 15 amino acids. Trimming stripped 3 bases from V and 5 bases from J, with 17 bases between. In germline, CDR1 is LNHNV, CDR2 YYDKDF (reference sequence). CDR3 sequence reads: CATSRRTLAFDEQYF. CDR3 DNA sequence: TGTGCCACCAGCAGGAGGACTTTAGCGTTCGACGAGCAGTACTTC.

V gene TRBV5-1 combines with J gene TRBJ2-4; D gene uncertain. This CDR3 is 16 amino acids long. Germline V lookup: CDR1 SGHRS, CDR2 YFSETQ. The V end lost 0 bases, the J end lost 0 bases, and 10 bases lay between the germline ends. Here the CDR3 reads CASSLGPELAKNIQYF. The DNA of the CDR3 is TGCGCCAGCAGCTTGGGTCCGGAATTAGCCAAAAACATTCAGTACTTC.

Details on this clone: Its ends do not fully match the called genes, so a read error is possible. The chain combines TRBV13 with TRBJ2-3; the match to TRBD1 covers 12 bases. CDR1 is PRHDT, CDR2 FYEKMQ, per germline (reference sequence). CDR3 size: 17 residues. The CDR3 bases are TGTGCCAGCAGCCTAGGCGGGGGACAGGGGGCGTCAGATACGCAGTATTTT. It is translated as CASSLGGGQGASDTQYF. Supplemented by reference TRBV13 and TRBJ2-3, the full variable domain reads AAGVIQSPRHLIKEKRETATLKCYPIPRHDTVYWYQQGPGQDPQFLISFYEKMQSDKGSIPDRFSAQQFSDYHSELNMSSLELGDSALYFCASSLGGGQGASDTQYFGPGTRLTVL.

V is TRBV7-2 and J is TRBJ2-7; TRBD1 agrees at 7 bases. Looked up from germline, CDR1 is SGHTA and CDR2 is FQGNSA. CDR3 length equals 14 residues. Trimming took 5 bases from V and 0 from J; bases not matched to a gene: 4. The CDR3 DNA is TGTGCCAGCAGCCCGGACAGGAGCTCCTACGAGCAGTACTTC. It translates to CASSPDRSSYEQYF.

The chain carries TRBV2 and TRBJ2-5; 10 bases match TRBD2. The V gene's germline CDR1 is SNHLY and CDR2 FYNNEI. The V gene end was trimmed by 3 bases and the J gene end by 5 bases; junction bases not matched to a gene: 3. The CDR3 runs to 14 residues. The chain's CDR3 is CASSDKRGGETQYF. CDR3 DNA: TGTGCCAGCAGTGACAAGCGGGGGGGGGAGACCCAGTACTTC.

V is TRBV28 and J is TRBJ2-1, with unresolved D. From germline, CDR1 is MDHEN and CDR2 SYDVKM. The V and J ends lost 5 bases and 9 bases respectively, with 20 bases between them. CDR3 size: 15 residues. Written as DNA, the CDR3 is TGTGCCAGCAGTCTTGGCGGTGGGGATTGGGGTGAGCAGTTCTTC. Translation: CASSLGGGDWGEQFF.